This TCR beta chain was observed in a study of blood T cells in healthy people across ages. This clonotype was observed a handful of times. Its matching antigen is unknown. Study conclusions and caveats: What prevented conclusive comparison of naive and antigen-experienced cells was that PBMCs were unsorted. A roughly linear age-dependent decrease characterized TCR beta diversity per million T cells.

V was pared by 5 bases and J by 0 bases, with 20 bases between. Germline-derived CDR1 and CDR2 are SNHLY and FYNNEI. The CDR3 spans 18 residues. PBMCs numbering at least 7 million were isolated per sample. A J-beta primer mix and a sample-barcoded 5' primer were used in a second PCR of roughly 6 to 12 cycles. TCRdb reprocessed the 5' RACE reads with MiXCR, giving one entry per CDR3 protein. The sample has some 1.4 million distinct CDR3 sequences; approximately 40% are singletons. V gene TRBV2 combines with J gene TRBJ2-1, with a possible D match to TRBD2 (6 bases). The sample consisted of blood. The source is a woman under 30 in good health. CDR3 sequence reads: CASSYPRPAAGSYNEQFF. DNA for the CDR3: TGTGCCAGCAGTTACCCCCGCCCCGCAGCGGGCTCCTACAATGAGCAGTTCTTC.